Shown below are 18 T cell receptor beta chains from a single sample sequenced in a study of CD8 T cells in Susac syndrome. The RNA input was roughly 0.45 to 1 ug, and it was reverse transcribed with random hexamers. MiXCR was run by TCRdb on the immunoSEQ multiplex PCR reads, yielding one entry per CDR3 protein. Among a few hundred thousand distinct CDR3 sequences listed, approximately 85% were seen once. Sequenced material: CD8+ T cells from PBMCs. The receptors derive from a human donor with multiple sclerosis.

The V and J genes are TRBV29-1 and TRBJ2-1; tentatively, D is TRBD2 (6 bases). CDR3 length: 15 amino acids. Germline V lookup: CDR1 SQVTM, CDR2 ANQGSEA. V gave up 1 base and J gave up 2 bases, with 12 bases separating them. Here the CDR3 reads CSVEGLALTYNEQFF. Here the CDR3 DNA reads TGCAGCGTTGAAGGTCTAGCGCTAACCTACAATGAGCAGTTCTTC.

The chain couples TRBV14 to TRBJ2-7; possibly TRBD2 for D (6 bases). From germline, CDR1 is SGHDN and CDR2 FVKESK. Trimming removed 0 bases from V and 4 bases from J, with 13 bases in between. The CDR3 is 15 residues long. The CDR3 coding sequence is TGTGCCAGCAGCCAAGAGCGGGGCGCGGGGTACGAGCAGTACTTC. This codes for CASSQERGAGYEQYF.

The V call is TRBV7-6, the J call TRBJ2-5, with TRBD1 as a possible D gene (6 bases). V was shortened by 5 bases and J by 3 bases, with 13 bases between the two germline ends. Per germline, CDR1 SGHVS and CDR2 FNYEAQ. The CDR3 loop spans 14 amino acids. The CDR3 DNA reads TGTGCCAGCAGCATCCCAGGGGCGGAAGAGACCCAGTACTTC. This sequence encodes CASSIPGAEETQYF. The variable domain in full, with the rest retrieved from reference TRBV7-6 and TRBJ2-5, is GAGVSQSPRYKVTKRGQDVALRCDPISGHVSLYWYRQALGQGPEFLTYFNYEAQQDKSGLPNDRFSAERPEGSISTLTIQRTEQRDSAMYRCASSIPGAEETQYFGPGTRLLVL.

In this sample, this clonotype turned up a few times. J is TRBJ1-2 and V is TRBV6-5, with D possibly TRBD1 on 5 matching bases. V was trimmed by 2 bases and J by 4 bases, leaving 11 bases between them. Per the germline V gene, CDR1 is MNHEY and CDR2 is SVGAGI. This CDR3 is built from 14 residues. This chain's CDR3 is CASSYADRLYGYTF. The DNA of the CDR3 is TGTGCCAGCAGTTACGCAGACAGACTCTATGGCTACACCTTC.

This clonotype has more than one count but fewer than ten. The chain has TRBV5-5 and TRBJ2-1; perhaps TRBD2 as D (5 bases). Trimming removed 5 bases from V and 0 bases from J, with 12 bases in between. Germline-derived CDR1 and CDR2 are SGHKS and YYEKEE (reference sequence). This CDR3 contains 15 residues. For the CDR3, the DNA is TGTGCCAGCAGAGAGGGCCGCAGCTCCTACAATGAGCAGTTCTTC. It encodes CASREGRSSYNEQFF.

This rearrangement joins TRBV20-1 to TRBJ2-7; 7 bases are shared with TRBD1. CDR3 length: 14 residues. Trimming cost V 4 bases and J 2 bases; bases outside gene matches: 8. Germline lookup yields CDR1 DFQATT and CDR2 SNEGSKA (reference sequence). The CDR3 spells CSANADRDPYEQYF. As DNA, the CDR3 is TGCAGTGCTAACGCTGACAGGGACCCCTACGAGCAGTACTTC.

This chain uses TRBV2 with TRBJ2-1, with TRBD2 matching 13 bases. The CDR3 has 18 amino acids. Trimming took 5 bases from V and 3 from J; bases not matched to a gene: 10. Germline CDR1 reads SNHLY; CDR2 reads FYNNEI. The CDR3 spells CASSPTSGRGFSYNEQFF. The CDR3 DNA is TGTGCCAGCAGTCCTACTAGCGGGAGGGGCTTTAGCTACAATGAGCAGTTCTTC.

This sequence joins TRBV9 and TRBJ2-3; the D gene is possibly TRBD2 (5 bases). The CDR3 is 12 amino acids. CDR1 and CDR2 (germline): SGDLS, YYNGEE. V shed 4 bases and J shed 5 bases, with 8 bases lying between them. The CDR3 loop is CASSPGEDTQYF. The CDR3 nucleotides read TGTGCCAGCAGCCCCGGGGAAGATACGCAGTATTTT.

This chain uses TRBV7-3 with TRBJ1-2; weak D call: TRBD1 (5 bases). This CDR3 contains 13 residues. The V gene lost 4 bases and the J gene lost 4 bases, with 10 bases spanning the gap. The germline V gene encodes CDR1 SGHTA and CDR2 FQGTGA. The CDR3 loop is CASSSWDRYGYTF. The CDR3 DNA reads TGTGCCAGCAGCTCCTGGGACCGCTATGGCTACACCTTC.

The chain carries TRBV15 and TRBJ2-2; 7 nucleotides agree with TRBD2. The trim removed 0 bases at V and 4 bases at J, leaving 11 bases unmatched. CDR3 length: 18 residues. The germline gives CDR1 LNHNV, CDR2 YYDKDF (reference sequence). The CDR3 nucleotides are TGTGCCACCAGCAGAGATCTAGTGGGGAGGGCCGCCACCGGGGAGCTGTTTTTT. Its protein product is CATSRDLVGRAATGELFF. Supplemented by reference TRBV15 and TRBJ2-2, the full variable domain reads DAMVIQNPRYQVTQFGKPVTLSCSQTLNHNVMYWYQQKSSQAPKLLFHYYDKDFNNEADTPDNFQSRRPNTSFCFLDIRSPGLGDTAMYLCATSRDLVGRAATGELFFGEGSRLTVL.

The chain links TRBV6-1 to TRBJ2-7; 15 bases line up with TRBD2. CDR1 is MNHNS and CDR2 is SASEGT in the germline V gene. V lost 7 bases and J lost 2; bases outside the gene matches: 9. The CDR3 sequence is 17 residues long. CDR3 amino acids: CASIPRTSGRGTYEQYF. The CDR3 DNA follows: TGTGCCAGCATCCCCAGGACTAGCGGGAGGGGAACCTACGAGCAGTACTTC.

The rearrangement uses TRBV25-1 and TRBJ1-1; D is undetermined. The length of the CDR3 is 14 residues. Germline loops: CDR1 MGHDK, CDR2 SYGVNS. V was pared by 2 bases and J by 8 bases, with 15 bases between. CDR3 DNA: TGTGCCAGCAGTGAAAGAGAGACCGGAGAAGAAGCTTTCTTT. This translates into CASSERETGEEAFF.

This sequence joins TRBV27 and TRBJ1-4; 8 nucleotides line up with TRBD1. This CDR3 region has 11 residues. The V segment lost 5 bases and the J segment 12 bases; nucleotides outside the gene matches: 2. CDR1 and CDR2 (germline): MNHEY, SMNVEV (reference sequence). The CDR3 spells CASSVGQELFF. CDR3 bases: TGTGCCAGCAGTGTGGGACAGGAACTGTTTTTT.

The J gene is TRBJ2-7, the V gene TRBV5-1, with unresolved D. V was cut by 5 bases and J by 0 bases, with 6 bases left in between. The CDR3 is 12 amino acids. Germline V lookup: CDR1 SGHRS, CDR2 YFSETQ. This CDR3 is CASRVNSYEQYF. CDR3 bases: TGCGCCAGCAGGGTTAACTCCTACGAGCAGTACTTC.

This chain links TRBV2 with TRBJ1-2, with TRBD1 matching 7 bases. The germline CDR1 and CDR2 sequences are SNHLY and FYNNEI. Germline trimming cut 4 bases from V and 4 bases from J; bases unmatched to any gene: 12. This CDR3 is built from 16 residues. The CDR3 nucleotides read TGTGCCAGCAGTGCCGAATACACAGGGGACAGCTATGGCTACACCTTC. It yields the protein CASSAEYTGDSYGYTF. Together with reference TRBV2 and TRBJ1-2, the CDR3 gives the full variable domain: EPEVTQTPSHQVTQMGQEVILRCVPISNHLYFYWYRQILGQKVEFLVSFYNNEISEKSEIFDDQFSVERPDGSNFTLKIRSTKLEDSAMYFCASSAEYTGDSYGYTFGSGTRLTVV.

The chain links TRBV12-3 or TRBV12-4 to TRBJ1-5; perhaps TRBD1 as D (5 bases). The CDR3 extends over 13 amino acids. Trimming took 3 bases from V and 7 from J, leaving 10 bases between them. This CDR3 reads CASSFGGAQPQHF. DNA of the CDR3: TGTGCCAGCAGTTTCGGGGGAGCCCAGCCCCAGCATTTT.

The chain combines TRBV19 with TRBJ2-6; the match to TRBD1 covers 10 bases. Germline values: CDR1 LNHDA, CDR2 SQIVND (reference sequence). This CDR3 comprises 18 residues. V was pared by 3 bases and J by 5 bases, with 10 bases of the junction left unmatched. The CDR3 protein is CASSMSGTGARRANVLTF. The CDR3, as DNA: TGTGCCAGTAGTATGTCCGGGACAGGGGCCCGACGGGCCAACGTCCTGACTTTC.

The chain joins TRBV9 to TRBJ2-5, with D unclear. V lost 4 bases to trimming and J lost 4 bases, with 11 bases between them. This CDR3 has 13 amino acids. Germline loops: CDR1 SGDLS, CDR2 YYNGEE. The CDR3 sequence is CASSPRSGETQYF. CDR3 nucleotide sequence: TGTGCCAGCAGCCCCCGATCCGGAGAGACCCAGTACTTC.